These 6 T cell receptor beta chains came from one sample sequenced in a study of OX40 agonist ivuxolimab in advanced cancers. The data were produced by immunoSEQ multiplex PCR, yet TCRdb's version contains in-frame clones alone and is incomplete. The data hold over 40,000 clones, with 75% to 90% observed a single time. Sequenced material: CD4+ or CD8+ T cells sorted from blood, taken in a trial of the OX40 agonist ivuxolimab. The receptors here all came from an adult with an advanced solid tumor such as melanoma, head and neck, liver or kidney cancer.

The chain links TRBV18 to TRBJ1-1; D gene ambiguous. This CDR3 contains 13 residues. Per germline, CDR1 KGHSH and CDR2 LQKENI. Between the trimmed V and J ends, which lost 5 bases and 1 base, there was a span of 8 bases. This CDR3 is CASSLAGNTEAFF. CDR3 nucleotide sequence: TGTGCCAGCTCATTAGCAGGGAACACTGAAGCTTTCTTT. The full variable domain, rest sourced from reference TRBV18 and TRBJ1-1, is NAGVMQNPRHLVRRRGQEARLRCSPMKGHSHVYWYRQLPEEGLKFMVYLQKENIIDESGMPKERFSAEFPKEGPSILRIQQVVRGDSAAYFCASSLAGNTEAFFGQGTRLTVV.

The rearrangement uses TRBV7-2 and TRBJ1-1, with a possible D match to TRBD1 (5 bases). The CDR3 covers 15 residues. Germline CDR1 is SGHTA and CDR2 is FQGNSA. V gave up 5 bases and J gave up 1 base, with 14 bases separating them. The DNA of the CDR3 is TGTGCCAGCAGCCCCCACCGACAGAAGAACACTGAAGCTTTCTTT. Translation gives CASSPHRQKNTEAFF.

This clone has a handful of counts. The V gene is TRBV29-1, the J gene TRBJ1-3; possible D gene TRBD1, 5 bases. V was trimmed by 7 bases and J by 8 bases, leaving 12 bases between them. Per germline, CDR1 SQVTM and CDR2 ANQGSEA. This CDR3 is built from 11 residues. The CDR3 DNA reads TGCAGCGCCAGAACGGGGGACACCATATATTTT. As protein: CSARTGDTIYF. Complete variable domain (other parts from reference TRBV29-1 and TRBJ1-3): SAVISQKPSRDICQRGTSLTIQCQVDSQVTMMFWYRQQPGQSLTLIATANQGSEATYESGFVIDKFPISRPNLTFSTLTVSNMSPEDSSIYLCSARTGDTIYFGEGSWLTVV.

This chain joins TRBV7-9 and TRBJ1-1; 9 bases fit TRBD1. V lost 5 bases, J lost 4 bases, and 11 bases stayed unmatched. Germline CDR1 SEHNR, CDR2 FQNEAQ (reference sequence). The CDR3 covers 16 residues. CDR3 residues: CASSGVQGTGSTEAFF. The CDR3 DNA sequence: TGTGCCAGCAGCGGAGTCCAAGGGACAGGGAGCACTGAAGCTTTCTTT.

The CDR3 sequence is CASSFATGNTEAFF. CDR3 bases: TGCGCCAGCAGCTTCGCGACAGGGAACACTGAAGCTTTCTTT. This chain uses TRBV5-1 with TRBJ1-1; a possible D gene is TRBD1 (6 bases). Germline V CDR1 and CDR2: SGHRS, YFSETQ. The CDR3 length is 14 residues. The V end lost 2 bases, the J end lost 1 base, and 9 bases lay between the germline ends.

V and J are TRBV11-2 and TRBJ1-1; D may be TRBD1 (6 bases). Germline values: CDR1 SGHAT, CDR2 FQNNGV. This CDR3 has 13 amino acids. The V end lost 5 bases, the J end lost 9 bases, and 16 bases lay between the germline ends. The CDR3 DNA follows: TGTGCCAGCAGCATAAGGGGGTACAGGAAAGCTTTCTTT. Protein sequence: CASSIRGYRKAFF.